Reported below is one T cell receptor beta chain. Its antigen is not identified. cDNA libraries for TCR beta contained unique molecular identifiers. Roughly 500,000 cDNA molecules were obtained per 1 to 10 million input T cells. TCRdb re-analysed the PCR reads in MiXCR, keeping a single row per CDR3 protein. The sample carries some 800,000 distinct CDR3 sequences, roughly 50% recorded once. The data derive from a study of post-analysis software for immune sequencing data. Study results and limitations: Higher frequency in patients than in controls was seen for roughly five TRBV segments, with TRBV5-6, TRBV5-1 and TRBV20-1 among them.

V was pared by 2 bases and J by 0 bases, with 8 bases between. The germline V gene has CDR1 MNHNS and CDR2 SASEGT. CDR3 size: 15 residues. The material sequenced was blood. The TCR was taken from a girl aged 5-17 years with multiple sclerosis. This chain joins TRBV6-1 and TRBJ1-5, with D perhaps matching TRBD1 (6 bases). DNA for the CDR3: TGTGCCAGCAGTGAACAGGGGTTTAGCAATCAGCCCCAGCATTTT. This encodes CASSEQGFSNQPQHF.